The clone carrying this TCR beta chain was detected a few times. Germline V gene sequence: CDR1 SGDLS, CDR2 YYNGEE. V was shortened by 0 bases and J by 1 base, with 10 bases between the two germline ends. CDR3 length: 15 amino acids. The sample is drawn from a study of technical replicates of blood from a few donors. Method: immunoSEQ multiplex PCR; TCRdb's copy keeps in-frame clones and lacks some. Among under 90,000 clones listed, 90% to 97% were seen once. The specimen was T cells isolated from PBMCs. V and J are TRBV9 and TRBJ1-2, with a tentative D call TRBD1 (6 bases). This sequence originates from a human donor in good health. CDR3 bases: TGTGCCAGCAGCGTAGTCCCAGGGGATAACTATGGCTACACCTTC. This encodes CASSVVPGDNYGYTF.